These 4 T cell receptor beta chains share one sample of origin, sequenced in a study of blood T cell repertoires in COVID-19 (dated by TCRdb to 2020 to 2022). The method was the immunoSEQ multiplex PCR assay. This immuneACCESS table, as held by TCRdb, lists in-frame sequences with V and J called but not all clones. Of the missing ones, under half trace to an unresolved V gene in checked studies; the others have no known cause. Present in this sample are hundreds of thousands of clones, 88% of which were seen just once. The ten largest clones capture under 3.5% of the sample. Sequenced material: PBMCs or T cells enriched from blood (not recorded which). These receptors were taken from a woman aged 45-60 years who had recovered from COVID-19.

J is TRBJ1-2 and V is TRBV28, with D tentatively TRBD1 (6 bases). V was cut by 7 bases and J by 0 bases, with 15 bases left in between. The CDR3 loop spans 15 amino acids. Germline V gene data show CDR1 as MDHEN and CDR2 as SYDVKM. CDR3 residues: CASTSGTPANYGYTF. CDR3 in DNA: TGTGCCAGCACCTCCGGGACACCAGCTAACTATGGCTACACCTTC.

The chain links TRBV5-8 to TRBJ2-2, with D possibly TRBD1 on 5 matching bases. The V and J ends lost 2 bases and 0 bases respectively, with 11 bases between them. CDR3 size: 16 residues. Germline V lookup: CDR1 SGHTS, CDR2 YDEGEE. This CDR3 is CASSLVQAPNTGELFF. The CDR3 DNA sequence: TGTGCCAGCAGCTTAGTACAGGCCCCGAACACCGGGGAGCTGTTTTTT.

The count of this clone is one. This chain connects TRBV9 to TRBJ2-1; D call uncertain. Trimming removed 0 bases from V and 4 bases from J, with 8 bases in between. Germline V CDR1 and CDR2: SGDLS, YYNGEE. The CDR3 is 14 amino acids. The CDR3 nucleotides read TGTGCCAGCAGCGTAGTTGGCGGATACAATGAGCAGTTCTTC. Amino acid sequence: CASSVVGGYNEQFF.

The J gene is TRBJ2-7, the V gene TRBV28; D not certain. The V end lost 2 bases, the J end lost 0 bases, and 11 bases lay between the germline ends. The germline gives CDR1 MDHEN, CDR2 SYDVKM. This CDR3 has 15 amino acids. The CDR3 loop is CASSLAPRSSYEQYF. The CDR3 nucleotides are TGTGCCAGCAGTTTAGCCCCTAGGAGCTCCTACGAGCAGTACTTC.